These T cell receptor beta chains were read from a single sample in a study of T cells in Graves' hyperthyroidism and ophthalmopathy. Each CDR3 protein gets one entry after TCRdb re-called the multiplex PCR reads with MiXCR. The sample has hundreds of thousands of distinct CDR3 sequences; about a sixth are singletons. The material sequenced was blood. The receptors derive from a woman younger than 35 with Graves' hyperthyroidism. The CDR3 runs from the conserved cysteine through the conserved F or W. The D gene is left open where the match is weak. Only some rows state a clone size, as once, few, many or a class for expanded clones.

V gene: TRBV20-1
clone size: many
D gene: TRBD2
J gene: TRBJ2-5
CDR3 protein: CSALAGARRQETQYF
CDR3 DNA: TGCAGTGCACTAGCGGGGGCCAGGAGACAAGAGACCCAGTACTTC

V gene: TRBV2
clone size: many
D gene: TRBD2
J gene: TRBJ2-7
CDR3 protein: CASRGGAYEQYF
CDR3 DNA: TGTGCCAGCAGGGGAGGGGCCTACGAGCAGTACTTC

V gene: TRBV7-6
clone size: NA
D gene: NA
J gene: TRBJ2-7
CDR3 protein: CASSLDNRVHEQYF
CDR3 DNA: TGTGCCAGCAGCTTAGATAACAGGGTCCACGAGCAGTACTTC

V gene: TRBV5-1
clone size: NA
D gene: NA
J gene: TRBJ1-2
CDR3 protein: CASSRGALDYGYTF
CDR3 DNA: TGCGCCAGCAGCCGGGGGGCATTAGACTATGGCTACACCTTC

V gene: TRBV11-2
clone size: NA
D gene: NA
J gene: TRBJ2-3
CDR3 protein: CASTWDVPGDTQYF
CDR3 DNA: TGTGCCAGCACATGGGACGTACCCGGGGATACGCAGTATTTT

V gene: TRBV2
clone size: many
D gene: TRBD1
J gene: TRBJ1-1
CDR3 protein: CASTLDRGEAFF
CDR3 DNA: TGTGCCAGCACCCTGGACAGGGGCGAAGCTTTCTTT

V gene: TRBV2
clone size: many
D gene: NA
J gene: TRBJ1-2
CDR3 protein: CASSSLPAANYGYTF
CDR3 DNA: TGTGCCAGCAGTTCCCTACCGGCGGCTAACTATGGCTACACCTTC

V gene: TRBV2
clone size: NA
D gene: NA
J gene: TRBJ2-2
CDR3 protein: CASSDNTGELFF
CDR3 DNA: TGTGCCAGCAGTGATAACACCGGGGAGCTGTTTTTT

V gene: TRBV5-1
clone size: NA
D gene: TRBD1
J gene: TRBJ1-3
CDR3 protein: CASAAGGPVSGNTIYF
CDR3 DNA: TGCGCCAGTGCCGCAGGGGGGCCGGTCTCTGGAAACACCATATATTTT

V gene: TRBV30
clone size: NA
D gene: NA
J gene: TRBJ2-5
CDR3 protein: CAWSAGPGQETQYF
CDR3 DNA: TGTGCCTGGAGTGCCGGACCCGGGCAAGAGACCCAGTACTTC

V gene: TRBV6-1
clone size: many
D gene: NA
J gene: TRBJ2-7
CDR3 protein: CASRPTGTPTYEQYF
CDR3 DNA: TGTGCCAGCAGGCCCACAGGGACACCCACCTACGAGCAGTACTTC

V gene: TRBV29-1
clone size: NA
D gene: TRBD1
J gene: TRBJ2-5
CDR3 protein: CSVDPGQGIETQYF
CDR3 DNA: TGCAGCGTTGATCCGGGACAGGGCATCGAGACCCAGTACTTC

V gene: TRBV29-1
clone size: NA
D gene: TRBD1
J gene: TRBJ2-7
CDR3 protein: CSVELGQGAGEQYF
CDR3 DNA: TGCAGCGTTGAATTGGGACAGGGGGCGGGAGAGCAGTACTTC

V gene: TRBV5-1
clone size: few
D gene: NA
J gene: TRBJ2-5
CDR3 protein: CASSTEVFGETQYF
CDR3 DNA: TGCGCCAGCAGCACCGAAGTGTTCGGAGAGACCCAGTACTTC

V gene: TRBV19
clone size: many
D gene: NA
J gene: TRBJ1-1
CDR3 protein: CASSGQGTWNTEAFF
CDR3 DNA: TGTGCCAGTAGTGGTCAGGGAACTTGGAACACTGAAGCTTTCTTT

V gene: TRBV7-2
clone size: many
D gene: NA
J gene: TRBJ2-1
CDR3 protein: CASSLVGGRNEQFF
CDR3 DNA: TGTGCCAGCAGCTTAGTGGGGGGTCGAAATGAGCAGTTCTTC

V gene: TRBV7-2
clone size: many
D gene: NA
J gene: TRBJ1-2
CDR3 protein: CASSLAGAVGYGYTF
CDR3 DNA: TGTGCCAGCAGCTTAGCGGGGGCGGTGGGGTATGGCTACACCTTC

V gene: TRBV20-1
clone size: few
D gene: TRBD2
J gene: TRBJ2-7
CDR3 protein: CSASGGNYEQYF
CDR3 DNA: TGCAGTGCTAGCGGGGGGAACTACGAGCAGTACTTC

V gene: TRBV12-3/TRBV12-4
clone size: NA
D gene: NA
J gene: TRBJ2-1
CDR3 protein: CATLPAEGYNEQFF
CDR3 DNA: TGTGCCACCTTACCAGCGGAGGGGTACAATGAGCAGTTCTTC

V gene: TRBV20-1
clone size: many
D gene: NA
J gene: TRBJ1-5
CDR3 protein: CSARSSGVSNQPQHF
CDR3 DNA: TGCAGTGCTCGGAGTTCAGGGGTTAGCAATCAGCCCCAGCATTTT

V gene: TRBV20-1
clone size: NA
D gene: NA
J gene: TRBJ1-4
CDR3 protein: CSARNSNEKLFF
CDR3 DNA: TGCAGTGCTAGGAACAGTAATGAAAAACTGTTTTTT

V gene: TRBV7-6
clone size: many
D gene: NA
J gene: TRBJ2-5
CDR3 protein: CASSYGPEPEETQYF
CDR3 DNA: TGTGCCAGCAGCTACGGGCCCGAACCGGAGGAGACCCAGTACTTC

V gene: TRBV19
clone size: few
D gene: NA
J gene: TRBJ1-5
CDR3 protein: CASSFQRQPQHF
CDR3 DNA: TGTGCCAGTAGTTTCCAAAGACAGCCCCAGCATTTT

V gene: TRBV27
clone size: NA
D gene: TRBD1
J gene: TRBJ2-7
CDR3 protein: CASSLSWGQGDEQYF
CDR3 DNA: TGTGCCAGCAGTTTATCCTGGGGACAGGGCGACGAGCAGTACTTC

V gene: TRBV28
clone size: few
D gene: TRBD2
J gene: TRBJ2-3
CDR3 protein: CAGGPAGAADTQYF
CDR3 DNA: TGTGCCGGGGGACCAGCGGGAGCTGCAGATACGCAGTATTTT

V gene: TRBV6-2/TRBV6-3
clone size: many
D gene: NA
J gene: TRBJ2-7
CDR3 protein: CASSPDEVIEQYF
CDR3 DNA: TGTGCCAGCAGCCCCGATGAAGTAATCGAGCAGTACTTC

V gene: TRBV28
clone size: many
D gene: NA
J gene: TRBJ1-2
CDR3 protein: CASSPGDGESYGYTF
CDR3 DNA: TGTGCCAGCAGTCCTGGGGACGGCGAGTCCTATGGCTACACCTTC

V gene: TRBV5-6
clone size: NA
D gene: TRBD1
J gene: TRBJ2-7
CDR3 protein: CASGQGTLLNEQYF
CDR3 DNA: TGTGCCAGCGGACAGGGGACCCTCCTAAACGAGCAGTACTTC

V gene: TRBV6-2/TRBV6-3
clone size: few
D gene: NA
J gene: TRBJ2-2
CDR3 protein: CASSFTRVNTGELFF
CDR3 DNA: TGTGCCAGCAGTTTTACCCGAGTTAACACCGGGGAGCTGTTTTTT

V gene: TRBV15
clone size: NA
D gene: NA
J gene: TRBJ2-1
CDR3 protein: CATSRVGQLTYNEQFF
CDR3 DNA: TGTGCCACCAGCAGGGTAGGACAGTTGACCTACAATGAGCAGTTCTTC

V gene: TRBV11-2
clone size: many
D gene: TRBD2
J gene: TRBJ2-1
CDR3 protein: CASSLDLWGTRAAYNEQFF
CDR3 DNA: TGTGCCAGCAGCTTAGATCTTTGGGGGACTAGGGCGGCCTACAATGAGCAGTTCTTC

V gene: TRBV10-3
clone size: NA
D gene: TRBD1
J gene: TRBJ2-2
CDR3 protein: CAISWTGGNTGELFF
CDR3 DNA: TGTGCCATCAGTTGGACAGGGGGTAACACCGGGGAGCTGTTTTTT

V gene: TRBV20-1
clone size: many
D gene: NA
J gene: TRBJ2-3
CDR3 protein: CSATGTQRHDTQYF
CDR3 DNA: TGCAGTGCAACCGGGACCCAGAGGCACGATACGCAGTATTTT

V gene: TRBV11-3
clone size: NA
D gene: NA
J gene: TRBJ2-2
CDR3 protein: CASSPEEASSNTRELFF
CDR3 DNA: TGTGCCAGCAGCCCAGAGGAAGCTAGCAGTAACACCCGGGAGCTGTTTTTT

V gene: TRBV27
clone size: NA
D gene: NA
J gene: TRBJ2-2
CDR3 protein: CASSLKRYTGELFF
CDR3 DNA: TGTGCCAGCAGTTTAAAACGGTACACCGGGGAGCTGTTTTTT

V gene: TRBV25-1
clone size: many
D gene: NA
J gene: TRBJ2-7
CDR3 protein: CASSEYGKRRDEQYF
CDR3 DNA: TGTGCCAGCAGTGAATATGGAAAACGGCGGGACGAGCAGTACTTC

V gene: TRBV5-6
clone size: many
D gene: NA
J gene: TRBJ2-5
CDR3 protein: CASSLGGTGETQYF
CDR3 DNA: TGTGCCAGCAGCTTGGGGGGAACAGGGGAGACCCAGTACTTC

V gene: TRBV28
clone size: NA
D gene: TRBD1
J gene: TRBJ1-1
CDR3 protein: CASRKQGAVVATEAFF
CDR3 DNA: TGTGCCAGCAGAAAACAGGGGGCGGTCGTAGCGACTGAAGCTTTCTTT

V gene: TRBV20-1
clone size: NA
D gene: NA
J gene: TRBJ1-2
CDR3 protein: CSARGQDRLSYGYTF
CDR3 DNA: TGCAGTGCTAGAGGGCAAGACCGACTAAGCTATGGCTACACCTTC

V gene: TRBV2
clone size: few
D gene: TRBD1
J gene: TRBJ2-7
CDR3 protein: CASISPLGQPYEQYF
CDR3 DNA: TGTGCCAGCATTAGCCCATTGGGACAGCCCTACGAGCAGTACTTC

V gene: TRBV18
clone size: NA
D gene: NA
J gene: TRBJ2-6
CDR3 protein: CASSSGRSSGANVLTF
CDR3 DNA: TGTGCCAGCTCATCGGGACGTTCCTCTGGGGCCAACGTCCTGACTTTC

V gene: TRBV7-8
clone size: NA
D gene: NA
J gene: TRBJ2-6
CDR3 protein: CASSPGPIRSAGANVLTF
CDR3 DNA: TGTGCCAGCAGCCCTGGACCGATCCGGTCGGCTGGGGCCAACGTCCTGACTTTC

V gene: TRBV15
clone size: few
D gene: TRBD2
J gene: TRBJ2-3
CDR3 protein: CATSRDLVGGGILSTDTQYF
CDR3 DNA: TGTGCCACCAGCAGAGATTTGGTTGGCGGGGGGATCCTTAGCACAGATACGCAGTATTTT

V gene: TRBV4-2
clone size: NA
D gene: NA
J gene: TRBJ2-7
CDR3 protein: CASSQVSGNYEQYF
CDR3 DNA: TGTGCCAGCAGCCAAGTCTCAGGGAACTACGAGCAGTACTTC

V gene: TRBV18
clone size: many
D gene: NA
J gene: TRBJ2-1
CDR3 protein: CASSPGSYNEQFF
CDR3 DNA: TGTGCCAGCTCACCTGGGAGTTACAATGAGCAGTTCTTC

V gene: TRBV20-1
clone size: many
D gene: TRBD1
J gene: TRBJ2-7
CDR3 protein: CSVRTGISYEQYF
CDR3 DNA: TGCAGTGTTCGGACAGGGATCTCCTACGAGCAGTACTTC

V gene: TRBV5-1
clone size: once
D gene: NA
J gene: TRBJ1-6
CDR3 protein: CASSRKTDGTSPLHF
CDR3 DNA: TGCGCCAGCAGCCGGAAGACAGACGGGACCTCACCCCTCCACTTT